This T cell receptor (beta chain) appears in the sequencing data of a study of CD8 T cells in ankylosing spondylitis. Points from the study as a whole: It appeared that ankylosing spondylitis blood was characterized by a TCR beta motif of about eight highly homologous variants. It was reported that disease-linked clones were significantly enriched in matched ankylosing spondylitis synovial fluid.

CDR1 MGHRA and CDR2 YSYEKL come from the germline V gene. The germline V and J ends were trimmed by 8 bases and 2 bases, with 6 bases remaining between them. The CDR3 totals 11 residues. MiXCR, run by TCRdb on the 5' RACE reads, gives a single entry per CDR3 protein. Of 700,000 to 1,000,000 distinct CDR3 sequences listed, roughly 10% were seen once; the top ten hold 0.51%. The sample holds a few counts of this clonotype. Its antigen is unidentified. The genes are TRBV4-1 and TRBJ1-2; maybe TRBD1 (5 bases). The TCR was taken from a male donor with ankylosing spondylitis. The sample was blood, either unsorted or a sorted T cell fraction (not recorded which). This chain's CDR3 is CASGGNYGYTF. Written as DNA, the CDR3 is TGCGCCAGCGGGGGGAACTATGGCTACACCTTC.